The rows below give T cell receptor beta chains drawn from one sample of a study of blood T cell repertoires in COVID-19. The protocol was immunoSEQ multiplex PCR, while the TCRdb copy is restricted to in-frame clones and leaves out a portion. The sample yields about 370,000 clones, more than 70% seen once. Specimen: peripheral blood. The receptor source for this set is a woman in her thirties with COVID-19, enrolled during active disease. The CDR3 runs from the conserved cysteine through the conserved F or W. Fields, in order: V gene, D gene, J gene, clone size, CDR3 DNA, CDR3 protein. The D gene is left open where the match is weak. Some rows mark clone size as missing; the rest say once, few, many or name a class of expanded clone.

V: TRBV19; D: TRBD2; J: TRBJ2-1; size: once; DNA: TGTGCCAGTAGTCCCCGGGGGGGGGTAAGTTACAATGAGCAGTTCTTC; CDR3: CASSPRGGVSYNEQFF
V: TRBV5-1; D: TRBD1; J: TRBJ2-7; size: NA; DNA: TGCGCCAGCAGCTTGGAAAGGGGGCGGAGGTCCTACGAGCAGTACTTC; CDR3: CASSLERGRRSYEQYF
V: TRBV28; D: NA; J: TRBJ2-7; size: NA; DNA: TGTGCCAGCAGTTTAGGACCCAGGGGATCCTACGAGCAGTACTTC; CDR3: CASSLGPRGSYEQYF
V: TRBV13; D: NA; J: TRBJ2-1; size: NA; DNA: TGTGCCAGCAGCCGCGCCCCCCAGGGAACTTACAATGAGCAGTTCTTC; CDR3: CASSRAPQGTYNEQFF
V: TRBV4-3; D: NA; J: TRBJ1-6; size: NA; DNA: TGCGCCAGCAGCCAAGATTTGGCAGGCCATAATTCACCCCTCCACTTT; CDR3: CASSQDLAGHNSPLHF
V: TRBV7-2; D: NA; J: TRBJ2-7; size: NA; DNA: TGTGCCAGCAGCTTCCAGGGTGCCGGGTACGAGCAGTACTTC; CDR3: CASSFQGAGYEQYF
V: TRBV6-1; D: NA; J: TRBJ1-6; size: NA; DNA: TGTGCCAGCAGTGAAAGAGGCTGGTCCCCAGATTCACCCCTCCACTTT; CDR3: CASSERGWSPDSPLHF
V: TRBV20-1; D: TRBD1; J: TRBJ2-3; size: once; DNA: TGCAGTGCTAGTCACAGGGGGACAGGCACAGATACGCAGTATTTT; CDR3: CSASHRGTGTDTQYF
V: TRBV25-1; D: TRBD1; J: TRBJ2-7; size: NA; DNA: TGTGCCAGCAGTCGACCAGCCGGGACAGGGGATAAGTCCGAGCAGTACTTC; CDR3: CASSRPAGTGDKSEQYF
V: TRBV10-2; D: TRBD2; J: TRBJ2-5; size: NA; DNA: TGCGCCAGCAGTCGACTAGCGGGAAGGGGGGGGGAGACCCAGTACTTC; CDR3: CASSRLAGRGGETQYF
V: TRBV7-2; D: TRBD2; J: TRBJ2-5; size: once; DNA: TGTGCCAGCAGCTTAATCGTTAGCGGGTGGGCGGAGACCCAGTACTTC; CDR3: CASSLIVSGWAETQYF
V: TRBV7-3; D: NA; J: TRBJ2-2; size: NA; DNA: TGTGCCAGCAGCATAGGGACTTCCACCGGGGAGCTGTTTTTT; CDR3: CASSIGTSTGELFF
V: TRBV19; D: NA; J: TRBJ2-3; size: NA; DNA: TGTGCCAGTAGTAGCGGTCTTATAGGGCAGTATTTT; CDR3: CASSSGLIGQYF
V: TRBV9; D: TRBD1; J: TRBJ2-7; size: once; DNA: TGTGCCAGCAGCGTAGGGACAGGGGACTCCTACGAGCAGTACTTC; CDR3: CASSVGTGDSYEQYF
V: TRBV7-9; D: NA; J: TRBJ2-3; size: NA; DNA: TGTGCCAGCAGCTCCGGGAGCACTAGCACAGATACGCAGTATTTT; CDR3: CASSSGSTSTDTQYF
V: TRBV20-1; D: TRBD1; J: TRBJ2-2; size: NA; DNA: TGCAGTGCTCAAGGACAGGCGAGGCTGTTTTTT; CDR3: CSAQGQARLFF
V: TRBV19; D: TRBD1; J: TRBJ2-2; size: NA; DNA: TGTGCCAGCGCCGGGACAGGGGCCACCGGGGAGCTGTTTTTT; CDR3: CASAGTGATGELFF
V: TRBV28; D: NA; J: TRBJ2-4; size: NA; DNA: TGTGCCAGCAGTATTTTAGTAGCCAAAAACATTCAGTACTTC; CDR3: CASSILVAKNIQYF
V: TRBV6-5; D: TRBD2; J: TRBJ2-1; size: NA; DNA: TGTGCCAGCAGTTCCTTAGCGGGAGTTGAAGGAAATGAGCAGTTCTTC; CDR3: CASSSLAGVEGNEQFF
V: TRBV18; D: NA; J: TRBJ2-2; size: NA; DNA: TGTGCCAGCTCACCATCTAGACCCGGGGAGCTGTTTTTT; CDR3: CASSPSRPGELFF
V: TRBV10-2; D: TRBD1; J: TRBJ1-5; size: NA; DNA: TGCGCCAGCAGTGAGGGACAGGGGGGTGTTAGCAATCAGCCCCAGCATTTT; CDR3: CASSEGQGGVSNQPQHF
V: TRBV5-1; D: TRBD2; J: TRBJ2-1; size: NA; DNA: TGCGCCAGCAGCTATACGGGACTAGCGGGAGTCTACAATGAGCAGTTCTTC; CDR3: CASSYTGLAGVYNEQFF
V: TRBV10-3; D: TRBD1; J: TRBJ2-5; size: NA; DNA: TGTGCCACCGGGACAGGGGGCTTAGAGACCCAGTACTTC; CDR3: CATGTGGLETQYF
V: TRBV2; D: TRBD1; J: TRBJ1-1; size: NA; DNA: TGTGCCAGCAGTGTTTGGACAGGGGGCACTGAAGCTTTCTTT; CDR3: CASSVWTGGTEAFF
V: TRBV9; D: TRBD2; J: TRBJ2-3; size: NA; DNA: TGTGCCAGCAGCCCACTACAGGGACCGGGACTAGGTCCAGATACGCAGTATTTT; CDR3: CASSPLQGPGLGPDTQYF
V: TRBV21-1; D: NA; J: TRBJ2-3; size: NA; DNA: TGTGCCAGCAGCTCGGGCGGGCTCCCCACAGATACGCAGTATTTT; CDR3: CASSSGGLPTDTQYF
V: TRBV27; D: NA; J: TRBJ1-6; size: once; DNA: TGTGCCAGCAGGAGACAGCTCGATAATTCACCCCTCCACTTT; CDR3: CASRRQLDNSPLHF
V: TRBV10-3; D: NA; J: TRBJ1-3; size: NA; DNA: TGTGCCATCAGTGAGCCTCGGGGGGCACTCGGAGGAAACACCATATATTTT; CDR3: CAISEPRGALGGNTIYF
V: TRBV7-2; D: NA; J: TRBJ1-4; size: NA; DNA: TGTGCCAGCAGCTTAGGCGGCGGAATTGAAAAACTGTTTTTT; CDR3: CASSLGGGIEKLFF
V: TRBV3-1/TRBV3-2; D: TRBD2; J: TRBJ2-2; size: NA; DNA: TGTGCCAGCAGCCAGCGGACTAGCGGGTTCACCGGGGAGCTGTTTTTT; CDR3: CASSQRTSGFTGELFF
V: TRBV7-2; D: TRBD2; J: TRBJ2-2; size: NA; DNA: TGTGCCAGCAGCTTAGGCGGGAGGATCACCGGGGAGCTGTTTTTT; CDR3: CASSLGGRITGELFF
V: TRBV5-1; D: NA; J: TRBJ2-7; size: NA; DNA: TGCGCCAGCAGCTTGTGGGCGGGACCAACCTACGAGCAGTACTTC; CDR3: CASSLWAGPTYEQYF
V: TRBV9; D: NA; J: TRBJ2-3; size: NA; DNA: TGTGCCAGCAGCCCCACTGGCGGGTGGGGCACAGATACGCAGTATTTT; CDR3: CASSPTGGWGTDTQYF
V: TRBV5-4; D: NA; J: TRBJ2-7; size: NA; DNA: TGTGCCAGCAGCAAGACAGGCGAGCAGTACTTC; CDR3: CASSKTGEQYF
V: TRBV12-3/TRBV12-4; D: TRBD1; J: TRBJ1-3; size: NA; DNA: TGTGCCAGCAGTTCGACAGGGGCCCACACCATATATTTT; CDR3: CASSSTGAHTIYF
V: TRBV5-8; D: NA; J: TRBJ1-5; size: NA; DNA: TGTGCCAGCAGCTTGGATTTTAGTCAGCCCCAGCATTTT; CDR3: CASSLDFSQPQHF
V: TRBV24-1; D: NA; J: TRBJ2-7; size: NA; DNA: TGTGCCACCAGTGATTCCTCTTCGGGGTCCTACGAGCAGTACTTC; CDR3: CATSDSSSGSYEQYF
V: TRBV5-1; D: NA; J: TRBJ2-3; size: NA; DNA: TGCGCCAGCAGCCCTGGGGGGTACACAGATACGCAGTATTTT; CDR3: CASSPGGYTDTQYF
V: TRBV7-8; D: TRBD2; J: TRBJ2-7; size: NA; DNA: TGTGCCAGCAGCTTAGTCGGGGGGGAGACCTACGAGCAGTACTTC; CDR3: CASSLVGGETYEQYF
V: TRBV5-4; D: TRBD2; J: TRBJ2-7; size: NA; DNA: TGTGCCAGCAGCCGTGGACTAGCGGAGGGGGAGCAGTACTTC; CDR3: CASSRGLAEGEQYF
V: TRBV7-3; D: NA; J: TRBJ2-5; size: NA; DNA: TGTGCCAGCAGCCCTACCGGGACACAAGAGACCCAGTACTTC; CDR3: CASSPTGTQETQYF
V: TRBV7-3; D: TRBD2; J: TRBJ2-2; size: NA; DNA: TGTGCCAGCAGCCCGGGACTAGCGGGAGCTGGGGAGCTGTTTTTT; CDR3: CASSPGLAGAGELFF
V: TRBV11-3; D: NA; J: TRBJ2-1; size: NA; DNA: TGTGCCAGCAGCTTAGATCTTTCGCTGAATACATACAATGAGCAGTTCTTC; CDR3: CASSLDLSLNTYNEQFF